What follows are 7 T cell receptor beta chains derived from one specimen sequenced in a study of immune characterization of retroperitoneal liposarcoma. One entry per CDR3 protein, called by TCRdb with MiXCR from the PCR reads. Here the sample spans about 10,000 distinct CDR3 sequences, about 39% being singletons. The source material was tumor tissue. The receptors come from a female donor with retroperitoneal liposarcoma.

This clonotype is judged medium-sized (0.01 to 0.1%). The genes are TRBV6-1 and TRBJ2-3, with D perhaps matching TRBD2 (6 bases). This CDR3 has 17 residues. Trimming took 6 bases from V and 0 from J, leaving 19 bases between them. Per germline, CDR1 MNHNS and CDR2 SASEGT. CDR3 residues: CASSPFSGGSSTDTQYF. CDR3 nucleotides: TGTGCCAGCAGCCCTTTTAGCGGAGGGTCTAGCACAGATACGCAGTATTTT.

V gene TRBV6-5 combines with J gene TRBJ2-1; D call uncertain. Trimming took off 5 bases at V and 3 bases at J, with 11 bases between the two ends. Germline V CDR1 and CDR2: MNHEY, SVGAGI. The CDR3 totals 14 residues. The CDR3 sequence is CASSDWQIYNEQFF. Written as DNA, the CDR3 is TGTGCCAGCAGTGACTGGCAGATCTACAATGAGCAGTTCTTC.

The J gene is TRBJ2-1, the V gene TRBV12-3 or TRBV12-4; TRBD2 matches at 14 bases. The length of the CDR3 is 18 residues. J was trimmed by 0 bases and V by 5 bases; bases with no gene match: 6. CDR3: CASSRLAGGLRSYNEQFF. CDR3 coding DNA: TGTGCCAGCAGTCGACTAGCGGGAGGGTTACGCTCCTACAATGAGCAGTTCTTC.

The sample holds many counts of this clonotype. The chain carries TRBV6-5 and TRBJ2-5, with D possibly matching TRBD2 (7 bases). The germline CDR1 and CDR2 sequences are MNHEY and SVGAGI. The CDR3 is made up of 14 amino acids. Trimming took 2 bases from V and 7 from J, leaving 14 bases between them. The chain's CDR3 is CASSYTQGGGTQYF. CDR3 nucleotides: TGTGCCAGCAGTTACACTCAAGGGGGGGGGACCCAGTACTTC.

This clonotype was found a few times. This CDR3 reads CASSEFAGSSPLHF. DNA of the CDR3: TGTGCCAGCAGTGAATTCGCGGGGAGTTCACCCCTCCACTTT. The genes are TRBV6-1 and TRBJ1-6; D remains unclear. V dropped 2 bases and J dropped 9 bases, with 11 bases sitting between them. There are 14 residues in the CDR3. The germline gives CDR1 MNHNS, CDR2 SASEGT.

This clonotype qualifies as medium-sized. V gene TRBV7-6 combines with J gene TRBJ2-1; D is unresolved. Per germline, CDR1 SGHVS and CDR2 FNYEAQ. This CDR3 has 16 residues. With 5 bases removed from V and 0 bases from J, the gap between germline ends came to 14 bases. The CDR3 nucleotides are TGTGCCAGCAGCCCGGGTGCGAGGAGCTCCTACAATGAGCAGTTCTTC. Translation: CASSPGARSSYNEQFF. The full variable domain, rest sourced from reference TRBV7-6 and TRBJ2-1, is GAGVSQSPRYKVTKRGQDVALRCDPISGHVSLYWYRQALGQGPEFLTYFNYEAQQDKSGLPNDRFSAERPEGSISTLTIQRTEQRDSAMYRCASSPGARSSYNEQFFGPGTRLTVL.

To note about this clonotype: The conserved closing phenylalanine or tryptophan is absent in this CDR3, likely reflecting a read error. It is unclear where the CDR3 begins or ends on the DNA, so no DNA is shown, and the CDR3 is as TCRdb lists it. The chain links TRBV6-1 to TRBJ2-1; the DNA was not used to check the table's D call, TRBD2. CDR1 and CDR2 from the germline V gene are MNHNS and SASEGT. Termini included, the CDR3 measures 15 amino acids. This CDR3 reads CASSEGGLAWAQMLI.